A single sample gave rise to the 18 T cell receptor beta chains below, sequenced in a study of cytomegalovirus exposure and HLA in healthy donors. Primers included in the PCR were 60 Vbeta and 13 Jbeta primers. Produced via immunoSEQ multiplex PCR; TCRdb's table is partial and in-frame only. The table records roughly 230,000 clones, over 90% of them present only once. Sequencing was carried out using PBMCs. The receptors were sampled from a girl aged 2 to 10 in good health and CMV-seronegative.

The chain links TRBV5-1 to TRBJ2-5; TRBD2 matches 15 bases. The J call is uncertain, as TRBJ2-7 better fits the DNA end. Looked up from germline, CDR1 is SGHRS and CDR2 is YFSETQ. The CDR3 contains 17 residues. CDR3 nucleotides: TGCGCCAGCAGCCCCGGACTAGCGGGAGGGCCGGGCTACGAGCAGTACTTC. Translated: CASSPGLAGGPGYEQYF.

The chain joins TRBV27 to TRBJ1-1; tentatively, D is TRBD1 (6 bases). V lost 6 bases, J lost 3 bases, and 14 bases lay in between. CDR3 length: 14 residues. Germline V lookup: CDR1 MNHEY, CDR2 SMNVEV (reference sequence). CDR3 sequence: CASRTGSPYTEAFF. Here the CDR3 DNA reads TGTGCCAGCAGAACAGGGAGCCCTTACACTGAAGCTTTCTTT.

The V gene is TRBV6-1, the J gene TRBJ2-7; D might be TRBD2 (6 bases). Germline loops: CDR1 MNHNS, CDR2 SASEGT. Trimming cost V 1 base and J 1 base, with 17 bases left between them. This CDR3 is 17 amino acids long. CDR3 amino acids: CASSEGGVGVISYEQYF. The CDR3 DNA follows: TGTGCCAGCAGTGAAGGGGGGGTTGGGGTCATATCCTACGAGCAGTACTTC.

V gene TRBV2 combines with J gene TRBJ2-5; 9 bases are shared with TRBD1. The DNA end is more similar to TRBJ2-7, so the J call may be wrong. The CDR3 runs to 16 residues. CDR1 SNHLY and CDR2 FYNNEI come from the germline V gene. DNA for the CDR3: TGTGCCAGCAGTGTGCCCGGGGACAGGGAAACCTACGAGCAGTACTTC. Protein product: CASSVPGDRETYEQYF.

The chain has TRBV7-9 and TRBJ2-2; TRBD2 agrees at 14 bases. V shed 5 bases and J 2 bases; nucleotides not matched to a gene: 7. The CDR3 runs to 18 residues. Germline lookup yields CDR1 SEHNR and CDR2 FQNEAQ (reference sequence). The CDR3 region is CASSEPTSGGANTGELFF. Written as DNA, the CDR3 is TGTGCCAGCAGCGAACCGACTAGCGGGGGGGCCAACACCGGGGAGCTGTTTTTT.

This clone was seen once. CDR3 residues: CASSGHGIRGDQHF. The CDR3 DNA reads as TGTGCCAGCAGTGGCCATGGGATCAGGGGGGACCAGCATTTT. This chain links TRBV6-4 with TRBJ1-5; 7 bases agree with TRBD1. With V trimmed by 4 bases and J by 12 bases, 12 bases remained unmatched. This CDR3 is 14 amino acids long. Germline CDR1 and CDR2: MRHNA and SNTAGT.

The genes are TRBV5-4 and TRBJ2-1, with TRBD2 matching 8 bases. The CDR3 sequence is 16 residues long. Germline V gene data show CDR1 as SGHNT and CDR2 as YYREEE (reference sequence). V dropped 5 bases and J dropped 6; count of bases not matched to a gene: 13. The chain's CDR3 is CASSPPGLGVLNEQFF. The CDR3 nucleotides read TGTGCCAGCAGTCCGCCGGGACTAGGGGTTCTCAATGAGCAGTTCTTC.

Only one count was recorded for this clone. V and J are TRBV27 and TRBJ2-7; 9 nucleotides line up with TRBD2. The CDR3 runs to 16 residues. CDR1 MNHEY and CDR2 SMNVEV come from the germline V gene (reference sequence). V was clipped by 4 bases and J by 0 bases; unmatched bases: 7. In nucleotides, the CDR3 is TGTGCCAGCAGTTCAGCGGGGGGCTGGAGCTCCTACGAGCAGTACTTC. Its protein is CASSSAGGWSSYEQYF.

V and J are TRBV11-2 and TRBJ2-1, with TRBD2 identical over 14 bases. CDR3 length equals 15 residues. V was pared by 5 bases and J by 8 bases, with 5 bases of the junction left unmatched. The germline V gene has CDR1 SGHAT and CDR2 FQNNGV. The CDR3 here is CASSETSGRAYEQFF. The DNA of the CDR3 is TGTGCCAGCAGCGAGACTAGCGGGAGGGCCTATGAGCAGTTCTTC.

V gene TRBV10-2 combines with J gene TRBJ2-1; a possible D gene is TRBD2 (5 bases). Per germline, CDR1 WSHSY and CDR2 SAAADI. V shed 6 bases and J shed 2 bases, with 14 bases lying between them. CDR3 length: 15 residues. The CDR3 DNA reads as TGCGCCAGCAGAACCGCGGGCGGAGCCTACAATGAGCAGTTCTTC. It yields the protein CASRTAGGAYNEQFF.

V gene TRBV7-3 combines with J gene TRBJ2-1, with 10 bases aligning to TRBD1. The CDR3 loop spans 13 amino acids. Per germline, CDR1 SGHTA and CDR2 FQGTGA. V lost 5 bases, J lost 7 bases, and 2 bases stayed unmatched. CDR3 residues: CASSLGQGNEQFF. The DNA for the CDR3 is TGTGCCAGCAGCCTGGGACAGGGGAATGAGCAGTTCTTC. Complete variable domain (other parts from reference TRBV7-3 and TRBJ2-1): GAGVSQTPSNKVTEKGKYVELRCDPISGHTALYWYRQSLGQGPEFLIYFQGTGAADDSGLPNDRFFAVRPEGSVSTLKIQRTERGDSAVYLCASSLGQGNEQFFGPGTRLTVL.

The chain uses TRBV5-6 and TRBJ2-7; 10 bases agree with TRBD1. CDR1 SGHDT and CDR2 YYEEEE come from the germline V gene. CDR3 length: 15 residues. V trimming: 3 bases; J trimming: 3 bases; junction bases outside the gene matches: 6. The CDR3 DNA reads as TGTGCCAGCAGCTCCGGGACAGGGGCTAACTACGAGCAGTACTTC. Its protein is CASSSGTGANYEQYF. Combining the CDR3 with reference TRBV5-6 and TRBJ2-7 gives the whole variable domain DAGVTQSPTHLIKTRGQQVTLRCSPKSGHDTVSWYQQALGQGPQFIFQYYEEEERQRGNFPDRFSGHQFPNYSSELNVNALLLGDSALYLCASSSGTGANYEQYFGPGTRLTVT.

V usage is TRBV7-9 and J usage is TRBJ2-7; TRBD2 matches at 13 bases. Per the germline V gene, CDR1 is SEHNR and CDR2 is FQNEAQ (reference sequence). With V trimmed by 5 bases and J by 2 bases, 9 bases remained unmatched. The CDR3 is 17 amino acids. The CDR3 protein is CASSTSILAGGPYEQYF. The DNA for the CDR3 is TGTGCCAGCAGCACTTCAATACTAGCGGGAGGGCCCTACGAGCAGTACTTC.

This clone has a single count. The rearrangement uses TRBV13 and TRBJ2-1, with TRBD2 as a possible D gene (6 bases). The CDR3 sequence is 15 residues long. The germline gives CDR1 PRHDT, CDR2 FYEKMQ (reference sequence). The V and J ends lost 5 bases and 0 bases respectively, with 11 bases between them. The CDR3 sequence: CASSPTSSSYNEQFF. Here the CDR3 DNA reads TGTGCCAGCAGCCCTACTAGCAGCTCCTACAATGAGCAGTTCTTC.

This chain connects TRBV27 to TRBJ2-2; 7 bases are a match to TRBD2. This CDR3 comprises 15 residues. CDR1 is MNHEY and CDR2 is SMNVEV in the germline V gene (reference sequence). The ends lost 2 bases at V and 4 bases at J; junction bases unmatched: 4. Written as DNA, the CDR3 is TGTGCCAGCAGTTTAGTACTAGCGAGCACCGGGGAGCTGTTTTTT. It yields the protein CASSLVLASTGELFF.

V gene TRBV5-4 combines with J gene TRBJ2-7; 9 bases align to TRBD1. Germline-derived CDR1 and CDR2 are SGHNT and YYREEE (reference sequence). V lost 4 bases to trimming and J lost 5 bases; unmatched junction nucleotides: 7. There are 14 residues in the CDR3. The DNA for the CDR3 is TGTGCCAGCAGCCCGGGACAGGGAAGAGACGAGCAGTACTTC. Amino acids: CASSPGQGRDEQYF.

The rearrangement links TRBV9 to TRBJ1-5; no firm D call. The CDR3 is 9 residues long. Germline CDR1 SGDLS, CDR2 YYNGEE. Deletions cut 7 bases from V and 9 bases from J, with 5 bases between. CDR3 protein: CASPGPQHF. CDR3 DNA sequence: TGTGCCAGCCCCGGGCCCCAGCATTTT.

This chain uses TRBV28 with TRBJ1-1, with D possibly being TRBD1 (5 bases). V gave up 6 bases and J gave up 1 base, with 24 bases separating them. The V gene's germline CDR1 is MDHEN and CDR2 SYDVKM. The CDR3 loop spans 18 amino acids. The DNA of the CDR3 is TGTGCCAGCAGACCAAGGAGGCATGGAGGGGTGAGGAACACTGAAGCTTTCTTT. It encodes CASRPRRHGGVRNTEAFF.